This is a list of T cell receptor beta chains from one sample in a study of shared clonotypes between healthy human individuals. TCRdb keeps only in-frame clones here, not all; method: immunoSEQ multiplex PCR. The sample carries more than 2,000,000 clones, around 94% recorded once. Sequenced input: naive CD4+ T cells sorted from blood. Every receptor here comes from a man in his late teens or twenties in good health. CDR3s include the opening cysteine and the closing phenylalanine or tryptophan. Fields, in order: CDR3 protein, CDR3 DNA, J gene, D gene, V gene, clone size. The D gene is left open where the match is weak. Expanded clones get a size class; other rows say once, few or many, or leave the size out.

CDR3 protein: CASRPNNLEKLFF; CDR3 DNA: TGTGCCAGCAGACCGAACAACCTTGAAAAACTGTTTTTT; J gene: TRBJ1-4; D gene: NA; V gene: TRBV2; clone size: NA
CDR3 protein: CASQTSGLGELFF; CDR3 DNA: TGTGCCAGCCAAACTAGCGGGCTCGGGGAGCTGTTTTTT; J gene: TRBJ2-2; D gene: TRBD2; V gene: TRBV18; clone size: NA
CDR3 protein: CASSHRAGKALNEQFF; CDR3 DNA: TGTGCCAGCAGCCACAGGGCGGGAAAGGCATTAAATGAGCAGTTCTTC; J gene: TRBJ2-1; D gene: NA; V gene: TRBV11-2; clone size: NA
CDR3 protein: CAIRPGLSPQETQYF; CDR3 DNA: TGTGCCATCAGACCGGGACTAAGCCCCCAAGAGACCCAGTACTTC; J gene: TRBJ2-5; D gene: TRBD2; V gene: TRBV10-3; clone size: NA
CDR3 protein: CASRRGPQGIEQYF; CDR3 DNA: TGTGCCAGCAGGCGCGGGCCCCAGGGTATCGAGCAGTACTTC; J gene: TRBJ2-7; D gene: NA; V gene: TRBV2; clone size: NA
CDR3 protein: CASSPRTGLDEQYF; CDR3 DNA: TGTGCCAGCTCACCAAGGACAGGGCTCGACGAGCAGTACTTC; J gene: TRBJ2-7; D gene: TRBD1; V gene: TRBV18; clone size: NA
CDR3 protein: CAARKMDTGELFF; CDR3 DNA: TGTGCGGCAAGGAAAATGGACACCGGGGAGCTGTTTTTT; J gene: TRBJ2-2; D gene: NA; V gene: TRBV10-3; clone size: NA
CDR3 protein: CASSPGQGVSYNEQFF; CDR3 DNA: TGTGCCAGCAGCCCGGGACAGGGGGTCTCCTACAATGAGCAGTTCTTC; J gene: TRBJ2-1; D gene: TRBD1; V gene: TRBV5-8; clone size: NA
CDR3 protein: CASSLGGPNSPLHF; CDR3 DNA: TGTGCCAGCAGCTTGGGTGGGCCCAATTCACCCCTCCACTTT; J gene: TRBJ1-6; D gene: NA; V gene: TRBV5-8; clone size: NA
CDR3 protein: CASSESGNGYTF; CDR3 DNA: TGTGCCAGCAGTGAATCTGGGAATGGCTACACCTTC; J gene: TRBJ1-2; D gene: NA; V gene: TRBV2; clone size: NA
CDR3 protein: CASRGSGSAQETQYF; CDR3 DNA: TGTGCCAGTAGGGGTAGCGGGAGTGCTCAAGAGACCCAGTACTTC; J gene: TRBJ2-5; D gene: TRBD2; V gene: TRBV19; clone size: NA
CDR3 protein: CASRTRGAELEQYF; CDR3 DNA: TGTGCCAGCCGCACTAGAGGGGCCGAGTTAGAGCAGTACTTC; J gene: TRBJ2-7; D gene: NA; V gene: TRBV2; clone size: NA
CDR3 protein: CASSQDLTAGEQYF; CDR3 DNA: TGCGCCAGCAGCCAAGATTTAACGGCGGGCGAGCAGTACTTC; J gene: TRBJ2-7; D gene: NA; V gene: TRBV4-3; clone size: NA
CDR3 protein: CAWSPLRTSGGTGELFF; CDR3 DNA: TGTGCCTGGAGTCCTCTTAGGACTAGCGGAGGCACCGGGGAGCTGTTTTTT; J gene: TRBJ2-2; D gene: TRBD2; V gene: TRBV30; clone size: NA
CDR3 protein: CASSLGVTDTQYF; CDR3 DNA: TGTGCCAGCAGCTTAGGGGTGACAGATACGCAGTATTTT; J gene: TRBJ2-3; D gene: NA; V gene: TRBV7-9; clone size: NA
CDR3 protein: CASSLLGAGQGNTIYF; CDR3 DNA: TGTGCCAGCAGCTTACTGGGGGCGGGACAAGGAAACACCATATATTTT; J gene: TRBJ1-3; D gene: NA; V gene: TRBV7-2; clone size: NA
CDR3 protein: CASSSRGVKGNQPQHF; CDR3 DNA: TGTGCCAGCAGTTCCCGGGGGGTCAAGGGCAATCAGCCCCAGCATTTT; J gene: TRBJ1-5; D gene: NA; V gene: TRBV27; clone size: NA
CDR3 protein: CASSPWRQMNTEAFF; CDR3 DNA: TGCGCCAGCAGCCCCTGGCGTCAGATGAACACTGAAGCTTTCTTT; J gene: TRBJ1-1; D gene: NA; V gene: TRBV5-1; clone size: NA
CDR3 protein: CSVMGGETQYF; CDR3 DNA: TGCAGCGTTATGGGGGGGGAGACCCAGTACTTC; J gene: TRBJ2-5; D gene: TRBD2; V gene: TRBV29-1; clone size: NA
CDR3 protein: CASSVGGSNQPQHF; CDR3 DNA: TGTGCCAGCAGCGTAGGTGGTAGCAATCAGCCCCAGCATTTT; J gene: TRBJ1-5; D gene: NA; V gene: TRBV9; clone size: few